This T cell receptor (beta chain) derives from a study of T cells after posttransplantation cyclophosphamide. TCRdb's table, derived via immunoSEQ multiplex PCR, lists solely in-frame clones and lacks some. The data show about 18,000 clones, roughly 85% seen once. This CDR3 region has 15 residues. Germline V gene lookup returns CDR1 LNHDA and CDR2 SQIVND (reference sequence). V lost 9 bases and J lost 0, with 16 bases in between. Controls had myeloablative marrow grafts with methotrexate and calcineurin inhibitor, sampled at 1 year. This chain links TRBV19 with TRBJ2-3, with D possibly matching TRBD2 (6 bases). This TCR was recovered from a female patient aged 18 to 35 who received an allogeneic stem cell transplant from an unrelated donor, was CMV-positive, and had acute and chronic GVHD. Some T cells may be graft donor cells. Sequenced material: PBMCs, taken after allogeneic stem cell transplant with calcineurin inhibitor and methotrexate. CDR3 residues: CASANSGTSTDTQYF. The CDR3 DNA sequence: TGTGCCAGCGCTAATAGCGGAACGAGCACAGATACGCAGTATTTT.